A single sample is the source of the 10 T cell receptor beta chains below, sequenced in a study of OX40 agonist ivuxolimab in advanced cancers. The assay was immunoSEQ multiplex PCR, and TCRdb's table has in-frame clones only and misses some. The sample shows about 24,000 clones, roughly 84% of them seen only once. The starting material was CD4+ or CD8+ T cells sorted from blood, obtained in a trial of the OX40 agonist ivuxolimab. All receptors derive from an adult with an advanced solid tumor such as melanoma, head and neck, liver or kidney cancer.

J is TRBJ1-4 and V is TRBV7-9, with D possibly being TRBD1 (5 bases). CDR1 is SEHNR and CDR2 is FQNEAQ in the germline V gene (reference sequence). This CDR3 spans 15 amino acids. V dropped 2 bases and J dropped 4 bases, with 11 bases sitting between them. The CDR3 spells CASSLRRQYNEKLFF. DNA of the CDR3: TGTGCCAGCAGCTTACGGCGACAGTATAATGAAAAACTGTTTTTT. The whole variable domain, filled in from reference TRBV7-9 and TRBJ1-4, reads DTGVSQNPRHKITKRGQNVTFRCDPISEHNRLYWYRQTLGQGPEFLTYFQNEAQLEKSRLLSDRFSAERPKGSFSTLEIQRTEQGDSAMYLCASSLRRQYNEKLFFGSGTQLSVL.

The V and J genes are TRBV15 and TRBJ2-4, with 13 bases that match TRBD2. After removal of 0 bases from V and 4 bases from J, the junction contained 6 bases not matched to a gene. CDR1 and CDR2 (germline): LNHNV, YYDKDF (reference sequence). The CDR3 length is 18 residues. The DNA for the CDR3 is TGTGCCACCAGCAGAGATGTACTAGCGGGAGGGACAAAAAACATTCAGTACTTC. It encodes CATSRDVLAGGTKNIQYF.

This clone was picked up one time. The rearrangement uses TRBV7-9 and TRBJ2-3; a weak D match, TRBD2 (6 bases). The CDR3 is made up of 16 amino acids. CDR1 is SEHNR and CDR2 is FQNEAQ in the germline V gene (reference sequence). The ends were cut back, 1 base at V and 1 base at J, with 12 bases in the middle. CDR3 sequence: CASSLGAQRGTDTQYF. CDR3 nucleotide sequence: TGTGCCAGCAGCTTAGGTGCCCAGCGGGGCACAGATACGCAGTATTTT.

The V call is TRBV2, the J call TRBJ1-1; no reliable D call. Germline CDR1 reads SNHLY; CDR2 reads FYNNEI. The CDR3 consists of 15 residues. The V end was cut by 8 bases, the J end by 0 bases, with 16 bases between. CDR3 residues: CASQVGNFMNTEAFF. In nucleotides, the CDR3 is TGTGCCAGCCAGGTGGGGAATTTCATGAACACTGAAGCTTTCTTT.

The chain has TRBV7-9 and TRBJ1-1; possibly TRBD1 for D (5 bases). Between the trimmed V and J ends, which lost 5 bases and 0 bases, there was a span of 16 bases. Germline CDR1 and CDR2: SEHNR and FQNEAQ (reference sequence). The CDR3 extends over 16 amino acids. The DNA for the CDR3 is TGTGCCAGCAGCAACCGGGACGGATTAATGAACACTGAAGCTTTCTTT. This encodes CASSNRDGLMNTEAFF.

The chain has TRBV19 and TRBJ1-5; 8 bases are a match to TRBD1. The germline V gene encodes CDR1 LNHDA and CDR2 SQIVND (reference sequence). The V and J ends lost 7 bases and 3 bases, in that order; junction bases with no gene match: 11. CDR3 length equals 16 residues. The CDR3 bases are TGTGCCAGTACCCCCGGACAGGGAGGTCTCAATCAGCCCCAGCATTTT. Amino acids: CASTPGQGGLNQPQHF.

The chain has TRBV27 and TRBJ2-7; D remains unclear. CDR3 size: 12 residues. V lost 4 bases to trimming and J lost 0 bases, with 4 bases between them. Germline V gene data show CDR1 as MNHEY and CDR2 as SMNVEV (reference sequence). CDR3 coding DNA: TGTGCCAGCAGTTCGACCTCCTACGAGCAGTACTTC. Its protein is CASSSTSYEQYF.

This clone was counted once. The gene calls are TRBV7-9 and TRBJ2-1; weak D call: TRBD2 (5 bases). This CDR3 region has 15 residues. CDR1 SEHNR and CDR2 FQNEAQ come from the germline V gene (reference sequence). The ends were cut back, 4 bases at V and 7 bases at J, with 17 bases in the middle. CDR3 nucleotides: TGTGCCAGCAGCTCTACTAGTTTAGCGCTTAATGAGCAGTTCTTC. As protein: CASSSTSLALNEQFF. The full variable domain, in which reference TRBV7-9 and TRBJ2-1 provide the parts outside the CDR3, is DTGVSQNPRHKITKRGQNVTFRCDPISEHNRLYWYRQTLGQGPEFLTYFQNEAQLEKSRLLSDRFSAERPKGSFSTLEIQRTEQGDSAMYLCASSSTSLALNEQFFGPGTRLTVL.

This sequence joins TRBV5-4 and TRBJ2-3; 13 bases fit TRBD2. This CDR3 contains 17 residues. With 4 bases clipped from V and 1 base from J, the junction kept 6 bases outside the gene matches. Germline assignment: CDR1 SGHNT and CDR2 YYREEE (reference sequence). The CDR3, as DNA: TGTGCCAGCAGCCGGACTAGCGGGGGCCGGGGCACAGATACGCAGTATTTT. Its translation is CASSRTSGGRGTDTQYF.

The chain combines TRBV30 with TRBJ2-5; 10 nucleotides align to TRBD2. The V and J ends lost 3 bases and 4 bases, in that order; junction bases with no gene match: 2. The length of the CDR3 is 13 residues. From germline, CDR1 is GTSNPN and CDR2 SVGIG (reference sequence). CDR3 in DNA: TGTGCCTGGAGGCTAGCGGGAGCAGAGACCCAGTACTTC. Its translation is CAWRLAGAETQYF.